Here is one TCR beta chain with its context. Its target is unknown. The CDR3 extends over 16 amino acids. CDR1 is SEHNR, CDR2 FQNEAQ, per germline (reference sequence). The V and J ends lost 4 bases and 4 bases respectively, with 17 bases between them. At cycle 4 day 1, cycle 7 day 1, and baseline, blood was sampled. TCRdb's copy holds only in-frame clones and misses some; the assay was immunoSEQ multiplex PCR. The sample lists around 39,000 clones; around 89% were seen once. These data belong to a study of OX40 agonist ivuxolimab in advanced cancers. Study in general: Cancers in dose escalation were hepatocellular, melanoma, renal cell and head and neck. Eligibility admitted prior anti-PD-1, anti-PD-L1 or anti-CTLA-4 therapy; roughly 40% had some.

Broader study findings: In the 0.1 to 3.0 mg/kg range, CD4+ and CD8+ blood T cells had expanded clonally by week 6.

Sequenced material: CD4+ or CD8+ T cells sorted from blood, taken in a trial of the OX40 agonist ivuxolimab. The chain couples TRBV7-9 to TRBJ2-1; a weak D match, TRBD2 (6 bases). The sequence was collected from an adult with an advanced solid tumor such as melanoma, head and neck, liver or kidney cancer. CDR3 protein: CASSSHSGLIYNEQFF. The CDR3 DNA is TGTGCCAGCAGCTCCCACTCGGGACTTATATACAATGAGCAGTTCTTC.